This record covers a single TCR beta chain. Measured with immunoSEQ multiplex PCR; TCRdb has only the in-frame clones, and not every one. The table includes 250,000 to 350,000 clones, around 83% detected once. The sample belongs to a study of blood T cell repertoires in COVID-19. V dropped 0 bases and J dropped 1 base, with 12 bases sitting between them. The CDR3 contains 16 residues. Germline V lookup: CDR1 LGHNA, CDR2 YSLEER. The source of this sequence is a woman between 45 and 65 years old with acute or convalescent COVID-19. The sample was peripheral blood. The chain has TRBV4-3 and TRBJ1-1; D call uncertain. In DNA, the CDR3 is TGCGCCAGCAGCCAAGATCAATACATCGCGAACACTGAAGCTTTCTTT. This sequence encodes CASSQDQYIANTEAFF.